One and the same sample provided the 27 T cell receptor beta chains below, sequenced in a study of early T cells in non-severe SARS-CoV-2 infection. Using its own MiXCR run on the 5' RACE reads, TCRdb lists one record per CDR3 protein. The table shows tens of thousands of distinct CDR3 sequences, with around an eighth occurring only once. Sequencing used whole blood. The receptors shown here come from an adult who was a healthcare worker with PCR-confirmed SARS-CoV-2 infection or an uninfected control (not recorded which).

This clonotype was detected many times. This sequence joins TRBV30 and TRBJ2-1; 8 nucleotides line up with TRBD2. There are 12 residues in the CDR3. Trimming took 0 bases from V and 10 from J; bases not matched to a gene: 2. The germline V gene has CDR1 GTSNPN and CDR2 SVGIG (reference sequence). The CDR3: CAWSVSGGEQFF. Here the CDR3 DNA reads TGTGCCTGGAGTGTAAGCGGGGGAGAGCAGTTCTTC.

Ten or more counts support this clonotype. J is TRBJ2-7 and V is TRBV5-1; D is uncertain. In germline, CDR1 is SGHRS, CDR2 YFSETQ. Trimming took 4 bases from V and 2 from J, leaving 16 bases between them. CDR3 length equals 15 residues. The CDR3 is CASSATVGSTYEQYF. The CDR3 DNA reads as TGCGCCAGCAGCGCCACGGTGGGTTCCACCTACGAGCAGTACTTC.

This clonotype was recorded a few times. The V gene is TRBV21-1, the J gene TRBJ2-7; the DNA was not compared with TRBD2, the D call given in the table. TRBV21-1 is noted as a pseudogene. The CDR3 contains 14 residues. The CDR3 protein is CASSKERHSYEQYF. For the CDR3, the DNA is TGTGCCAGCAGCAAAGAGCGGCACTCCTACGAGCAGTACTTC.

This clonotype was seen repeatedly, ten times or more. The chain combines TRBV19 with TRBJ2-7; D is unresolved. The CDR3 spans 13 residues. V gave up 3 bases and J gave up 0 bases, with 6 bases separating them. The V gene's germline CDR1 is LNHDA and CDR2 SQIVND (reference sequence). The chain's CDR3 is CASSMASSYEQYF. The CDR3 nucleotides are TGTGCCAGTAGTATGGCCAGCTCCTACGAGCAGTACTTC. Complete variable domain (other parts from reference TRBV19 and TRBJ2-7): DGGITQSPKYLFRKEGQNVTLSCEQNLNHDAMYWYRQDPGQGLRLIYYSQIVNDFQKGDIAEGYSVSREKKESFPLTVTSAQKNPTAFYLCASSMASSYEQYFGPGTRLTVT.

The V call is TRBV3-1, the J call TRBJ2-3; D gene ambiguous. The germline V gene has CDR1 LGHDT and CDR2 YNNKEL (reference sequence). This CDR3 comprises 18 residues. The V end was cut by 0 bases, the J end by 2 bases, with 18 bases between. The CDR3 nucleotides are TGTGCCAGCAGCCAAGACCCCACCTTCAATCCCCTCACAGATACGCAGTATTTT. This sequence encodes CASSQDPTFNPLTDTQYF.

This clonotype was seen many times. The chain links TRBV14 to TRBJ1-1; D call uncertain. The germline V gene has CDR1 SGHDN and CDR2 FVKESK. V gave up 4 bases and J gave up 1 base, with 7 bases separating them. This CDR3 spans 13 amino acids. The CDR3 protein is CASSRQTNTEAFF. CDR3 DNA sequence: TGTGCCAGCAGCCGTCAGACGAACACTGAAGCTTTCTTT. Full variable domain (outside the CDR3, taken from reference TRBV14 and TRBJ1-1): EAGVTQFPSHSVIEKGQTVTLRCDPISGHDNLYWYRRVMGKEIKFLLHFVKESKQDESGMPNNRFLAERTGGTYSTLKVQPAELEDSGVYFCASSRQTNTEAFFGQGTRLTVV.

The chain recombines TRBV4-1 with TRBJ1-1; D call uncertain. V was pared by 3 bases and J by 3 bases, with 14 bases between. Germline V gives CDR1 MGHRA, CDR2 YSYEKL. The CDR3 has 15 residues. The DNA of the CDR3 is TGCGCCAGCAGCCACGCTAGAAACCACTACACTGAAGCTTTCTTT. Protein sequence: CASSHARNHYTEAFF.

The chain links TRBV30 to TRBJ1-2; no firm D call. CDR3 size: 13 residues. V was trimmed by 4 bases and J by 2 bases, leaving 11 bases between them. Germline V gives CDR1 GTSNPN, CDR2 SVGIG (reference sequence). CDR3 in amino acids: CAWTPRINYGYTF. DNA for the CDR3: TGTGCCTGGACCCCCCGCATAAACTATGGCTACACCTTC. Filled out from reference TRBV30 and TRBJ1-2, the complete variable domain reads SQTIHQWPATLVQPVGSPLSLECTVEGTSNPNLYWYRQAAGRGLQLLFYSVGIGQISSEVPQNLSASRPQDRQFILSSKKLLLSDSGFYLCAWTPRINYGYTFGSGTRLTVV.

This clonotype was seen a few times. The J gene is TRBJ1-1, the V gene TRBV11-3, with D possibly matching TRBD1 (5 bases). Trimming took off 0 bases at V and 3 bases at J, with 8 bases between the two ends. CDR3 length: 14 amino acids. Germline CDR1 reads SGHNT; CDR2 reads YENEEA. CDR3 sequence: CASSLEGVDTEAFF. In nucleotides, the CDR3 is TGTGCCAGCAGCTTAGAGGGGGTTGACACTGAAGCTTTCTTT.

The V and J genes are TRBV9 and TRBJ2-3; TRBD1 aligns across 9 bases. V trimming: 4 bases; J trimming: 2 bases; junction bases outside the gene matches: 2. The CDR3 loop spans 14 amino acids. Germline values: CDR1 SGDLS, CDR2 YYNGEE. The CDR3 DNA is TGTGCCAGCAGCAGGGACAGGGACACAGATACGCAGTATTTT. This codes for CASSRDRDTDTQYF.

This clonotype showed up just a few times. The V call is TRBV12-3 or TRBV12-4, the J call TRBJ2-2, with D perhaps matching TRBD1 (6 bases). V dropped 6 bases and J dropped 4 bases, with 15 bases sitting between them. CDR3 length equals 15 residues. CDR3 bases: TGTGCCAGCAGCTCGAGGACAGTCGGCACCGGGGAGCTGTTTTTT. Amino acid sequence: CASSSRTVGTGELFF.

In this sample, this clonotype turned up many times. This rearrangement joins TRBV27 to TRBJ2-4; D is undetermined. The V gene's germline CDR1 is MNHEY and CDR2 SMNVEV (reference sequence). The CDR3 runs 18 residues. V was shortened by 4 bases and J by 0 bases, with 19 bases between the two germline ends. CDR3 DNA sequence: TGTGCCAGCAGTTCCAGTCTAGGTCTGCTGCCAGCCAAAAACATTCAGTACTTC. Translation gives CASSSSLGLLPAKNIQYF.

The V gene is TRBV15, the J gene TRBJ2-3; 11 positions agree with TRBD1. The length of the CDR3 is 16 residues. The V gene end was trimmed by 1 base and the J gene end by 3 bases; junction bases not matched to a gene: 3. Germline CDR1 reads LNHNV; CDR2 reads YYDKDF (reference sequence). CDR3 in amino acids: CATSRADRGRTDTQYF. The CDR3 coding sequence is TGTGCCACCAGCAGAGCGGACAGGGGGCGGACAGATACGCAGTATTTT.

The V and J genes are TRBV30 and TRBJ2-7; the match to TRBD1 covers 8 bases. V trimming: 3 bases; J trimming: 2 bases; junction bases outside the gene matches: 6. The CDR3 is 14 amino acids. Germline V gives CDR1 GTSNPN, CDR2 SVGIG (reference sequence). CDR3 sequence: CAWRTGVPPYEQYF. The CDR3 nucleotides read TGTGCCTGGAGGACAGGGGTCCCCCCCTACGAGCAGTACTTC.

In this sample, this clonotype turned up a few times. The chain employs TRBV29-1 and TRBJ2-5, with 8 bases fitting TRBD1. Germline V CDR1 and CDR2: SQVTM, ANQGSEA. After removal of 7 bases from V and 5 bases from J, the junction contained 9 bases not matched to a gene. The CDR3 runs 13 residues. The CDR3: CSATRGPEETQYF. The DNA of the CDR3 is TGCAGCGCTACCAGGGGGCCGGAGGAGACCCAGTACTTC.

The sample holds many counts of this clonotype. This rearrangement joins TRBV11-3 to TRBJ2-1; TRBD2 matches 15 bases. The V and J ends lost 5 bases and 8 bases, in that order; junction bases with no gene match: 13. There are 18 residues in the CDR3. In germline, CDR1 is SGHNT, CDR2 YENEEA. The CDR3 sequence is CASSPWTSGRALRHEQFF. CDR3 coding DNA: TGTGCCAGCAGCCCGTGGACTAGCGGGAGGGCACTCCGCCATGAGCAGTTCTTC.

This clonotype was observed at least ten times. The V call is TRBV12-3 or TRBV12-4, the J call TRBJ2-1; D tentatively reads TRBD1 or TRBD2 (5 bases each). There are 16 residues in the CDR3. The V and J ends lost 7 bases and 7 bases respectively, with 23 bases between them. This CDR3 reads CASTTTGTGPRNEQFF. The CDR3 bases are TGTGCCAGCACGACCACCGGGACGGGGCCTAGGAATGAGCAGTTCTTC.

Note on this clonotype: The DNA is omitted, as the CDR3 cannot be located on it reliably, and the CDR3 follows TCRdb's listing. The rearrangement joins TRBV7-5 to TRBJ1-6; the DNA was not compared with TRBD1, the D call given in the table. TRBV7-5 is an annotated pseudogene. The CDR3 is 20 residues long, counting both termini. The CDR3: CISVPEALSKWDRYNSPLHF.

This clonotype was seen repeatedly, ten times or more. V usage is TRBV9 and J usage is TRBJ2-7; tentatively, D is TRBD1 (6 bases). There are 16 residues in the CDR3. CDR1 and CDR2 (germline): SGDLS, YYNGEE. Between the trimmed V and J ends, which lost 4 bases and 0 bases, there was a span of 17 bases. CDR3 DNA: TGTGCCAGCAGCCCTGGGCCGGACAGTTTCTCCTACGAGCAGTACTTC. Protein product: CASSPGPDSFSYEQYF.

The rearrangement joins TRBV5-4 to TRBJ2-1, with 12 bases matching TRBD2. CDR1 is SGHNT and CDR2 is YYREEE in the germline V gene (reference sequence). This CDR3 region has 18 residues. After removal of 2 bases from V and 6 bases from J, the junction contained 12 bases not matched to a gene. The CDR3 coding sequence is TGTGCCAGCAGCTTAACCCCGGTGACTAGCGGGGGAGGCAATGAGCAGTTCTTC. This translates into CASSLTPVTSGGGNEQFF.

Comments on this clonotype: A much larger clone sits a single nucleotide away, making a read error possible. The J gene is TRBJ1-5, the V gene TRBV4-1, with 7 bases identical to TRBD1. The CDR3 has 17 residues. Germline V gives CDR1 MGHRA, CDR2 YSYEKL. V lost 0 bases, J lost 6 bases, and 11 bases stayed unmatched. In DNA, the CDR3 is TGCGCCAGCAGCCAAGATTTCGGGACAGCTGCCTTTCAGCCCCAGCATTTT. It codes for CASSQDFGTAAFQPQHF.

This clonotype was counted ten times or more. The chain has TRBV5-1 and TRBJ2-5, with 10 bases identical to TRBD1. This CDR3 is 15 amino acids long. V dropped 3 bases and J dropped 4; count of bases not matched to a gene: 6. The V gene's germline CDR1 is SGHRS and CDR2 YFSETQ. The CDR3 loop reads CASSSGTGEGETQYF. CDR3 bases: TGCGCCAGCAGCTCCGGGACAGGGGAAGGAGAGACCCAGTACTTC.

The sample holds a few counts of this clonotype. The chain carries TRBV29-1 and TRBJ2-5, with TRBD2 as a possible D gene (6 bases). The CDR3 is made up of 10 amino acids. CDR1 is SQVTM and CDR2 is ANQGSEA in the germline V gene. Between the trimmed V and J ends, which lost 8 bases and 5 bases, there was a span of 9 bases. The DNA for the CDR3 is TGCAGCCGAGGAGGGGAGACCCAGTACTTC. The encoded protein is CSRGGETQYF.

This clonotype was observed a handful of times. The CDR3 loop reads CASSPPQGGTGELFF. CDR3 sequence (DNA): TGCGCCAGCAGTCCCCCACAGGGAGGCACCGGGGAGCTGTTTTTT. The chain combines TRBV23-1 with TRBJ2-2; D tentatively fits TRBD1 or TRBD2 (6 bases each). TRBV23-1 is designated an ORF whose function remains uncertain. Trimming cost V 4 bases and J 4 bases, with 13 bases left between them. This CDR3 spans 15 amino acids.

This clonotype appeared a few times. Here the CDR3 reads CSVEERGSSYNEQFF. In nucleotides, the CDR3 is TGCAGCGTTGAAGAGCGGGGCAGCTCCTACAATGAGCAGTTCTTC. The J gene is TRBJ2-1, the V gene TRBV29-1, with D possibly being TRBD2 (6 bases). The V gene lost 0 bases and the J gene lost 0 bases, with 9 bases spanning the gap. The germline V gene has CDR1 SQVTM and CDR2 ANQGSEA. This CDR3 is built from 15 residues.

This clonotype was picked up a small number of times. The genes are TRBV4-1 and TRBJ2-5; D not resolved. CDR3 length equals 14 residues. Trimming left V 2 bases short and J 3 bases short, with 10 bases between. Per the germline V gene, CDR1 is MGHRA and CDR2 is YSYEKL. CDR3 DNA sequence: TGCGCCAGCAGCCAACAGGCCAGGAAAGAGACCCAGTACTTC. Its translation: CASSQQARKETQYF.

This clonotype has ten or more counts. CDR3 residues: CASSPPTLTDTQYF. CDR3 nucleotide sequence: TGTGCCAGCAGCCCGCCGACCCTCACAGATACGCAGTATTTT. The chain couples TRBV7-2 to TRBJ2-3; D not resolved. Germline loops: CDR1 SGHTA, CDR2 FQGNSA. The CDR3 has 14 amino acids. The germline V and J ends were trimmed by 5 bases and 2 bases, with 11 bases remaining between them.